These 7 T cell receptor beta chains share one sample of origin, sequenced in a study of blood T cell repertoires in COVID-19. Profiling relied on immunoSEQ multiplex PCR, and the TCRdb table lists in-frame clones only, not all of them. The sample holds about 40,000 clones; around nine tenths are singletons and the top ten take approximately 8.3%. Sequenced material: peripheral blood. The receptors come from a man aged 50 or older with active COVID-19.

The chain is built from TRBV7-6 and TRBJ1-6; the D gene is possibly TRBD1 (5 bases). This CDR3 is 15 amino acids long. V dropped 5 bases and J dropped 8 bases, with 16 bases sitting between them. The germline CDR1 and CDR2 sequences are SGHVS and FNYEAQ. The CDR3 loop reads CASSLQGISDSPLHF. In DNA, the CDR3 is TGTGCCAGCAGCCTTCAGGGTATCTCGGATTCACCCCTCCACTTT.

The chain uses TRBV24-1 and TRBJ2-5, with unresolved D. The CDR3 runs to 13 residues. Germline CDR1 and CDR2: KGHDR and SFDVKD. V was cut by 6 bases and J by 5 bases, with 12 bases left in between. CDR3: CATSPSPTETQYF. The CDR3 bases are TGTGCCACCAGTCCGAGCCCTACTGAGACCCAGTACTTC.

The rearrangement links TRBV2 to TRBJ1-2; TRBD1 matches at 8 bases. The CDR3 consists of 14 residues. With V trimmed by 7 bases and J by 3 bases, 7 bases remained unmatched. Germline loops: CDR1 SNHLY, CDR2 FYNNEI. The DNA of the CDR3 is TGTGCCAGCAACCCCTTGACAGGGGACTATGGCTACACCTTC. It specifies CASNPLTGDYGYTF.

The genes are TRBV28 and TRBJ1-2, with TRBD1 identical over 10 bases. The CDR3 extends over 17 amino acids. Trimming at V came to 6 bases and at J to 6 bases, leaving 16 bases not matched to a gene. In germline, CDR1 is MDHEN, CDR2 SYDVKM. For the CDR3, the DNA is TGTGCCAGCAGGGCCCCGGGACAGGGGAAAAGAGAGGATGGCTACACCTTC. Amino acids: CASRAPGQGKREDGYTF.

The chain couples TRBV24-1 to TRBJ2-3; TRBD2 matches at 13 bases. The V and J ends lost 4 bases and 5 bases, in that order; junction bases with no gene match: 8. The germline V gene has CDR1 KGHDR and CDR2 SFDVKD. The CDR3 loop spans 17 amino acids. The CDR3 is CATSETGLAGAKDTQYF. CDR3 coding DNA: TGTGCCACCAGTGAAACCGGACTAGCGGGAGCGAAAGATACGCAGTATTTT.

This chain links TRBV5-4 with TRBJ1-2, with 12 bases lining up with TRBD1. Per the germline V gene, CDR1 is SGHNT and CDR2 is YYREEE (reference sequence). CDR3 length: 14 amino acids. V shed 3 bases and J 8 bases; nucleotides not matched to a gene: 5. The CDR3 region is CASSSAGTGGGYTF. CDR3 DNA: TGTGCCAGCAGCTCAGCCGGGACAGGGGGCGGCTACACCTTC. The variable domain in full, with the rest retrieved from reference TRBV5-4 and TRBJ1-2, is ETGVTQSPTHLIKTRGQQVTLRCSSQSGHNTVSWYQQALGQGPQFIFQYYREEENGRGNFPPRFSGLQFPNYSSELNVNALELDDSALYLCASSSAGTGGGYTFGSGTRLTVV.

CDR3 DNA: TGTGCCAGCAGCGCTAATCTGGGGGCAGGCAATTCACCCCTCCACTTT. This codes for CASSANLGAGNSPLHF. The chain couples TRBV11-2 to TRBJ1-6; TRBD1 is a possible D gene (6 bases). V lost 5 bases and J lost 7, with 18 bases in between. The germline V gene has CDR1 SGHAT and CDR2 FQNNGV. The CDR3 spans 16 residues. Based on the CDR3 plus reference TRBV11-2 and TRBJ1-6, the full variable domain is EAGVAQSPRYKIIEKRQSVAFWCNPISGHATLYWYQQILGQGPKLLIQFQNNGVVDDSQLPKDRFSAERLKGVDSTLKIQPAKLEDSAVYLCASSANLGAGNSPLHFGNGTRLTVT.